Shown below are 21 T cell receptor beta chains from a single sample sequenced in a study of blood T cells in healthy people across ages. With a J-beta primer mix and a sample-barcoded 5' primer, a second PCR ran roughly 7 to 11 cycles. TCRdb fed the 5' RACE reads into MiXCR, producing one record per CDR3 protein. The sample lists around 580,000 distinct CDR3 sequences, 47% occurring once. Sequenced sample: blood. The source is a man older than 75 in good health.

This chain uses TRBV20-1 with TRBJ2-1; 11 bases fit TRBD2. Germline lookup yields CDR1 DFQATT and CDR2 SNEGSKA (reference sequence). CDR3 length: 15 residues. The V gene end was trimmed by 5 bases and the J gene end by 0 bases; junction bases not matched to a gene: 3. The CDR3 is CSAPLAGASYNEQFF. Written as DNA, the CDR3 is TGCAGTGCTCCACTAGCGGGGGCCTCCTACAATGAGCAGTTCTTC.

This clonotype was seen a few times. The V call is TRBV15, the J call TRBJ2-4; D may be TRBD2 (6 bases). V lost 0 bases, J lost 13 bases, and 13 bases lay in between. The CDR3 runs to 13 residues. CDR1 and CDR2 from the germline V gene are LNHNV and YYDKDF (reference sequence). CDR3 in amino acids: CATSRDGGGEQYF. The DNA for the CDR3 is TGTGCCACCAGCAGAGATGGAGGAGGGGAGCAGTACTTC.

This chain links TRBV7-3 with TRBJ2-3; D perhaps matches TRBD1 (5 bases). The ends were cut back, 2 bases at V and 4 bases at J, with 10 bases in the middle. The CDR3 runs to 14 residues. Germline CDR1 and CDR2: SGHTA and FQGTGA. The CDR3 region is CASSLWTPPDTQYF. The CDR3 DNA reads as TGTGCCAGCAGCTTATGGACACCGCCAGATACGCAGTATTTT.

This chain connects TRBV6-6 to TRBJ1-1, with D perhaps matching TRBD1 (6 bases). There are 11 residues in the CDR3. The germline V gene encodes CDR1 MNHNY and CDR2 SVGAGI (reference sequence). V dropped 5 bases and J dropped 13 bases, with 14 bases sitting between them. The CDR3 spells CASSQEGVGFF. In DNA form, the CDR3 reads TGTGCCAGCAGTCAGGAGGGGGTCGGTTTCTTT.

A few counts support this clonotype. The chain links TRBV12-3 or TRBV12-4 to TRBJ2-5; maybe TRBD1 (5 bases). V shed 2 bases and J shed 1 base, with 8 bases lying between them. The CDR3 consists of 14 residues. CDR3 bases: TGTGCCAGCAGTTTAAGGGGAACCCAAGAGACCCAGTACTTC. This gives the protein CASSLRGTQETQYF.

This clonotype showed up just once. The chain couples TRBV30 to TRBJ2-2; 8 nucleotides align to TRBD2. Germline-derived CDR1 and CDR2 are GTSNPN and SVGIG (reference sequence). The CDR3 is made up of 16 amino acids. V gave up 5 bases and J gave up 2 bases; unmatched junction bases: 10. This CDR3 is CAWAPEAGVNTGELFF. The CDR3 nucleotides read TGTGCCTGGGCCCCAGAAGCGGGAGTAAACACCGGGGAGCTGTTTTTT.

The chain employs TRBV5-1 and TRBJ2-5, with 9 bases matching TRBD1. The CDR3 has 16 amino acids. J was trimmed by 11 bases and V by 6 bases; bases with no gene match: 20. The germline V gene encodes CDR1 SGHRS and CDR2 YFSETQ. CDR3 protein: CASTVGTGSLYNEQYF. CDR3 nucleotides: TGCGCCAGCACAGTCGGGACAGGGTCCCTCTACAATGAGCAGTACTTC.

CDR3 sequence (DNA): TGCGCCAGCAGCTTAGACAGTACCAATAACTATGGCTACACCTTC. Translated: CASSLDSTNNYGYTF. V and J are TRBV5-1 and TRBJ1-2, with a possible D match to TRBD1 (5 bases). The V end was cut by 2 bases, the J end by 1 base, with 12 bases between. The CDR3 consists of 15 residues. Germline assignment: CDR1 SGHRS and CDR2 YFSETQ.

Only a few counts were recorded for this clonotype. The chain links TRBV6-5 to TRBJ2-7, with 10 bases fitting TRBD2. Germline loops: CDR1 MNHEY, CDR2 SVGAGI. The junction had 8 bases not matched to a gene; V was cut back by 6 bases and J by 6 bases. The CDR3 consists of 14 residues. CDR3 DNA sequence: TGTGCCAGCAGGCATAGCGGGAGGTATTCCGAGCAGTACTTC. Translation gives CASRHSGRYSEQYF.

This chain links TRBV4-2 with TRBJ2-7; D is perhaps TRBD2 (6 bases). CDR1 and CDR2 from the germline V gene are LGHNA and YNFKEQ. The V gene lost 1 base and the J gene lost 1 base, with 11 bases spanning the gap. The CDR3 is 15 amino acids. CDR3: CASSQGYRESYEQYF. The CDR3 DNA is TGTGCCAGCAGCCAAGGTTACCGGGAGTCCTACGAGCAGTACTTC.

This clonotype was recorded many times. The chain has TRBV20-1 and TRBJ2-7; D possibly corresponds to TRBD1 (7 bases). The CDR3 sequence is 12 residues long. Germline V gives CDR1 DFQATT, CDR2 SNEGSKA (reference sequence). The V gene lost 5 bases and the J gene lost 3 bases, with 11 bases spanning the gap. The DNA of the CDR3 is TGCAGTGCTGGCAGGGGGGACTACGAGCAGTACTTC. Translated: CSAGRGDYEQYF.

The rearrangement uses TRBV15 and TRBJ2-5; D gene uncertain. This CDR3 region has 14 residues. The germline gives CDR1 LNHNV, CDR2 YYDKDF (reference sequence). The V gene lost 5 bases and the J gene lost 5 bases, with 15 bases spanning the gap. CDR3 bases: TGTGCCACCAGCGTCCGAGGTGGTGGGGAGACCCAGTACTTC. Its translation: CATSVRGGGETQYF.

Here the CDR3 DNA reads TGTGCCAGCAGCTCGGGGGGGGTACGCTACGAGCAGTACTTC. Translating it yields CASSSGGVRYEQYF. V gene TRBV7-8 combines with J gene TRBJ2-4; 8 bases line up with TRBD2. The J call is uncertain, as TRBJ2-7 better fits the DNA end. CDR3 length: 14 residues. CDR1 SGHVS and CDR2 FQNEAQ come from the germline V gene.

The rearrangement uses TRBV20-1 and TRBJ2-1; TRBD2 matches at 11 bases. This CDR3 spans 16 amino acids. Per the germline V gene, CDR1 is DFQATT and CDR2 is SNEGSKA (reference sequence). J was trimmed by 0 bases and V by 1 base; bases with no gene match: 2. CDR3 region: CSARALAGASYNEQFF. The CDR3, as DNA: TGCAGTGCTAGAGCACTAGCGGGAGCCTCCTACAATGAGCAGTTCTTC.

The chain links TRBV4-3 to TRBJ1-4; 9 nucleotides align to TRBD1. Losses at the gene ends were 1 base for V and 8 bases for J; bases not matched to a gene: 8. CDR3 length: 16 residues. Germline-derived CDR1 and CDR2 are LGHNA and YSLEER. CDR3 loop: CASSQARRQGEEKLFF. The CDR3 nucleotides are TGCGCCAGCAGCCAAGCGAGGAGACAGGGGGAAGAAAAACTGTTTTTT.

The sample holds a few counts of this clonotype. The chain combines TRBV4-3 with TRBJ2-1; D unclear. CDR3 size: 16 residues. Germline V gene data show CDR1 as LGHNA and CDR2 as YSLEER. Trimming stripped 0 bases from V and 4 bases from J, with 13 bases between. The chain's CDR3 is CASSQDRHNGYNEQFF. Here the CDR3 DNA reads TGCGCCAGCAGCCAAGATAGGCATAATGGGTACAATGAGCAGTTCTTC.

The chain is built from TRBV20-1 and TRBJ2-3; 7 nucleotides align to TRBD1. The CDR3 spans 13 residues. Germline trimming cut 5 bases from V and 2 bases from J; bases unmatched to any gene: 4. Germline CDR1 is DFQATT and CDR2 is SNEGSKA (reference sequence). The CDR3 is CSADRENTDTQYF. CDR3 bases: TGCAGTGCTGACAGGGAGAACACAGATACGCAGTATTTT.

This clonotype was seen at least ten times. The J gene is TRBJ1-2, the V gene TRBV6-6, with D possibly being TRBD1 (6 bases). Trimming stripped 6 bases from V and 4 bases from J, with 12 bases between. CDR3 length equals 13 residues. Germline V gene sequence: CDR1 MNHNY, CDR2 SVGAGI (reference sequence). The CDR3 region has the DNA TGTGCCAGCAGCCCTACAGGGCCCTATGGCTACACCTTC. Translating it yields CASSPTGPYGYTF.

This clonotype was recorded a few times. The chain has TRBV20-1 and TRBJ2-7; D unresolved. With 0 bases removed from V and 3 bases from J, the gap between germline ends came to 9 bases. The CDR3 is made up of 13 amino acids. Per the germline V gene, CDR1 is DFQATT and CDR2 is SNEGSKA (reference sequence). Here the CDR3 DNA reads TGCAGTGCTAGAGAAACGGCCGTCTACGAGCAGTACTTC. Its protein is CSARETAVYEQYF.

This chain connects TRBV3-1 to TRBJ2-1; TRBD2 agrees at 7 bases. With V trimmed by 4 bases and J by 3 bases, 12 bases remained unmatched. The CDR3 covers 17 residues. Germline assignment: CDR1 LGHDT and CDR2 YNNKEL (reference sequence). Here the CDR3 DNA reads TGTGCCAGCAGCCCAAGGGAAGCGGGAATTCTCTACAATGAGCAGTTCTTC. It encodes CASSPREAGILYNEQFF.

This clonotype turned up a few times. The V and J genes are TRBV20-1 and TRBJ1-6; D ambiguous. V was clipped by 3 bases and J by 5 bases, with 17 bases between them. Germline V gene lookup returns CDR1 DFQATT and CDR2 SNEGSKA (reference sequence). The CDR3 spans 16 residues. The CDR3 here is CSARVARTLNNSPLHF. CDR3 nucleotides: TGCAGTGCTAGGGTTGCACGTACGCTTAATAATTCACCCCTCCACTTT.